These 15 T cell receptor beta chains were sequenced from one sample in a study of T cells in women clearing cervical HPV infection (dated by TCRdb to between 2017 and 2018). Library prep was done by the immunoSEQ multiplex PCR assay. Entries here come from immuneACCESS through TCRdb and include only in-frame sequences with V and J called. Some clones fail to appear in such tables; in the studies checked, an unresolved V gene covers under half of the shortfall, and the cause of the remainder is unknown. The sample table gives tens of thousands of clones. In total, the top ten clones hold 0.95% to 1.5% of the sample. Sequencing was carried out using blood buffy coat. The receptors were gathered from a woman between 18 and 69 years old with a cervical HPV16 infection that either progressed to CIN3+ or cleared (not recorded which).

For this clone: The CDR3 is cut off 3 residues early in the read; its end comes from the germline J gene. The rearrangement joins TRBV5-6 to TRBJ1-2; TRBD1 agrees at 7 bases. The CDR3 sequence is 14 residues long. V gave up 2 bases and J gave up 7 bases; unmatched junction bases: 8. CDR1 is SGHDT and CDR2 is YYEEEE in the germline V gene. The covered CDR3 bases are TGTGCCAGCAGCTTACGGCAGGGGGAAGGTGGC. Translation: CASSLRQGEGG. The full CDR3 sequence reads CASSLRQGEGGYTF.

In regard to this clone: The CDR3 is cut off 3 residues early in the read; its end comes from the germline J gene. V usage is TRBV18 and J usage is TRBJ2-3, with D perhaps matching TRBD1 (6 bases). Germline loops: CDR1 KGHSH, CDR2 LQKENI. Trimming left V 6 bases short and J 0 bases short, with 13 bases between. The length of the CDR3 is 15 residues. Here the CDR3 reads CASSRGTGSTDTQYF. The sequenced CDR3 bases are TGTGCCAGCTCCAGGGGCACGGGCAGCACAGATACG. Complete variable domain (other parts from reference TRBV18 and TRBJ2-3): NAGVMQNPRHLVRRRGQEARLRCSPMKGHSHVYWYRQLPEEGLKFMVYLQKENIIDESGMPKERFSAEFPKEGPSILRIQQVVRGDSAAYFCASSRGTGSTDTQYFGPGTRLTVL.

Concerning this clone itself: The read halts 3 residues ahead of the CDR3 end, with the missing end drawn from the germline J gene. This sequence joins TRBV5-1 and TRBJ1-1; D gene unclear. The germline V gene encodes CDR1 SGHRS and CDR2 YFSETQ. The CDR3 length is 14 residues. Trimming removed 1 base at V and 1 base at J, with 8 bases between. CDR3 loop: CASSLPSSNTEAFF. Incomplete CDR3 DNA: TGCGCCAGCAGCTTGCCTTCCTCGAACACTGAA.

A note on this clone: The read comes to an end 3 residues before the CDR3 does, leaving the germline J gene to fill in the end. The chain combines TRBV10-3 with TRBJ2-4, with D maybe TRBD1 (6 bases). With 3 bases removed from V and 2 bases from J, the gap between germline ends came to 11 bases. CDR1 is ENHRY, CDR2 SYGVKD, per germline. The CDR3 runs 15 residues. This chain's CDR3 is CAISEPTGTKNIQYF. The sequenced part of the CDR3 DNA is TGTGCCATCAGTGAACCGACAGGAACCAAAAACATT.

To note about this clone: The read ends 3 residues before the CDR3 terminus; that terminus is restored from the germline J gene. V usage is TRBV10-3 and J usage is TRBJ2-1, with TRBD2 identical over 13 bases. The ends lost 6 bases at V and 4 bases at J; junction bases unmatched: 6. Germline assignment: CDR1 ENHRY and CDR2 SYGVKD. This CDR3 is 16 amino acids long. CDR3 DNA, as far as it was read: TGTGCCATCAGACCAGGGACTAGCGGGGTATACAATGAG. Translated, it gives CAIRPGTSGVYNE. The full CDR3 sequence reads CAIRPGTSGVYNEQFF.

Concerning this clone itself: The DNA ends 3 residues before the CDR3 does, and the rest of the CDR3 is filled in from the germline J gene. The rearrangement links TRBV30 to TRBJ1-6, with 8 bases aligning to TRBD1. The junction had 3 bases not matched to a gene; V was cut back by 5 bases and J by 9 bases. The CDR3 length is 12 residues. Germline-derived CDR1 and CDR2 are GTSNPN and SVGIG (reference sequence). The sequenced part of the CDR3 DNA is TGTGCCTGGGCCGGACAGGGTTCACCC. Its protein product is CAWAGQGSP. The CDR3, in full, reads CAWAGQGSPLHF.

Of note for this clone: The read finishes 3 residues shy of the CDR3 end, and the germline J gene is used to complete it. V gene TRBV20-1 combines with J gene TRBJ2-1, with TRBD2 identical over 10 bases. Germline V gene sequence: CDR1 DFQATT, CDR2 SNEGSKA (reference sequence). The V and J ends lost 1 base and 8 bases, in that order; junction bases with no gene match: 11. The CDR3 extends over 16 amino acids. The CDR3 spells CSARAIVAGGTHEQFF. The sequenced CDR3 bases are TGCAGTGCTAGAGCGATCGTAGCGGGGGGAACGCATGAG.

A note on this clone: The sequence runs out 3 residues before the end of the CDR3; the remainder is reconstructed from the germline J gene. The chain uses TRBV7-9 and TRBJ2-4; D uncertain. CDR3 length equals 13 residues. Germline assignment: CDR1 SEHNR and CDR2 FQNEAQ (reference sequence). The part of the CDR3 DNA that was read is TGTGCCAGCAGCTTAGCACCCCGGTATGGT. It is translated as CASSLAPRYG. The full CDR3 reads CASSLAPRYGQYF.

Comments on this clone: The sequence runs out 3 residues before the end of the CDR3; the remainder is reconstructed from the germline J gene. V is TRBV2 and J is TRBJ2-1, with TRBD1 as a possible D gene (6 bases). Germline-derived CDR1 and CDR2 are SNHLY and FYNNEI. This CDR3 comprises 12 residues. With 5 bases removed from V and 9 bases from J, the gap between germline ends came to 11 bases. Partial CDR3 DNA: TGTGCCAGCAGTTTACAGGGTTTTGAG. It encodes CASSLQGFE. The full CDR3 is CASSLQGFEQFF.

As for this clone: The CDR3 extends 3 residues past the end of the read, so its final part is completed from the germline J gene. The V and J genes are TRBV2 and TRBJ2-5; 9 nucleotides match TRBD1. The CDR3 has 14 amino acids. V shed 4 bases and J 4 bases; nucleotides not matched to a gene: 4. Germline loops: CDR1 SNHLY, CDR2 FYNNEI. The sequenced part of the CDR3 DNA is TGTGCCAGCAGTGGACAGGGGGGGACAGAGACC. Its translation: CASSGQGGTET. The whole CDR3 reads CASSGQGGTETQYF.

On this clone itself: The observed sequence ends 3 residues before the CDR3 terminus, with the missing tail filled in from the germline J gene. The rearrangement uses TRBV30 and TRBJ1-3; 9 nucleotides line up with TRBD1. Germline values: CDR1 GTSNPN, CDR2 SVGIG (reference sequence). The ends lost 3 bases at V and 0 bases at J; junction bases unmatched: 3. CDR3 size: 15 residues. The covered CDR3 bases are TGTGCCTGGAGGCAGACAGGGGGCTCTGGAAACACC. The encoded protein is CAWRQTGGSGNT. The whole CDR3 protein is CAWRQTGGSGNTIYF.

CDR3 DNA, as far as it was read: TGTGCCAGCAGCTTAGCGGAGGGTCACCAAGAGACC. Protein: CASSLAEGHQET. The whole CDR3 is CASSLAEGHQETQYF. V gene TRBV7-9 combines with J gene TRBJ2-5; D is perhaps TRBD2 (6 bases). With the read ending 3 residues before the CDR3 end, the germline J gene is used to fill in that end. This CDR3 region has 15 residues. Germline values: CDR1 SEHNR, CDR2 FQNEAQ (reference sequence). V shed 0 bases and J shed 0 bases, with 8 bases lying between them.

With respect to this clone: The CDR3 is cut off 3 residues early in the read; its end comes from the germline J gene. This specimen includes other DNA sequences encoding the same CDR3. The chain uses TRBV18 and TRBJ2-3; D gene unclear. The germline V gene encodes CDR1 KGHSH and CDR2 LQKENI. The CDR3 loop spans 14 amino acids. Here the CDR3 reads CASSPRAGLETQYF. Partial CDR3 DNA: TGTGCCAGCTCCCCCCGAGCCGGCCTAGAGACG.

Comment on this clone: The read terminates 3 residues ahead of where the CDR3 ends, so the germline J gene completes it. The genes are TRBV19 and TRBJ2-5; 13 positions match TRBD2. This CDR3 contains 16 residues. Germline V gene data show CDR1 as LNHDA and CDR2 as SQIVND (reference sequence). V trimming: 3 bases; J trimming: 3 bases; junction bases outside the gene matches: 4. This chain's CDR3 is CASSIPGLAGKETQYF. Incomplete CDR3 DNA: TGTGCCAGTAGTATCCCGGGACTAGCGGGAAAAGAGACC.

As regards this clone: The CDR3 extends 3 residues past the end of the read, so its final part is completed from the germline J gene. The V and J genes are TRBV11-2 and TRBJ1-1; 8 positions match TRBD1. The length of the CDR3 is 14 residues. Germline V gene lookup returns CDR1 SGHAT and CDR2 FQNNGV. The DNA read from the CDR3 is TGTGCCAGCAGCTTAGAAGCAGGGGGCTTGTAT. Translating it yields CASSLEAGGLY. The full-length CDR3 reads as CASSLEAGGLYAFF.